Presented here are 11 T cell receptor beta chains from one specimen sequenced in a study of immune characterization of retroperitoneal liposarcoma. TCRdb independently ran MiXCR on the PCR reads; one entry per CDR3 protein. This sample yields around 4,600 distinct CDR3 sequences, of which more than 25% are seen a single time; roughly 30% belongs to the top ten. Sample: tumor tissue. The receptors were gathered from a female donor with retroperitoneal liposarcoma.

This clonotype has just a few counts. The chain links TRBV6-1 to TRBJ2-1; possibly TRBD2 for D (6 bases). V shed 4 bases and J shed 0 bases, with 13 bases lying between them. Germline V gene data show CDR1 as MNHNS and CDR2 as SASEGT. The CDR3 has 16 residues. The CDR3 DNA is TGTGCCAGCAGTGGCAGGGACTTCCGCTCCTACAATGAGCAGTTCTTC. It encodes CASSGRDFRSYNEQFF.

At least ten counts were recorded for this clonotype. CDR3 nucleotides: TGCGCCAGCAGTGCCCCCGGACTAGGAGCCGGGGAGCTGTTTTTT. Protein sequence: CASSAPGLGAGELFF. The V call is TRBV10-1, the J call TRBJ2-2, with 7 nucleotides matching TRBD2. J gave up 6 bases and V 4 bases, and 8 bases lay outside the gene matches. This CDR3 comprises 15 residues. Per germline, CDR1 WNHNN and CDR2 SYGVQD (reference sequence).

This clonotype showed up just a few times. The rearrangement joins TRBV20-1 to TRBJ1-2; no reliable D call. Germline V gene lookup returns CDR1 DFQATT and CDR2 SNEGSKA (reference sequence). The CDR3 extends over 15 amino acids. Trimming removed 1 base from V and 2 bases from J, with 14 bases in between. The CDR3 protein is CSARGGSGVNYGYTF. For the CDR3, the DNA is TGCAGTGCTAGAGGAGGGTCAGGAGTAAACTATGGCTACACCTTC.

The V and J genes are TRBV3-1 and TRBJ2-1, with 13 bases aligning to TRBD2. CDR3 length: 14 residues. The junction had 0 bases not matched to a gene; V was cut back by 1 base and J by 9 bases. In germline, CDR1 is LGHDT, CDR2 YNNKEL (reference sequence). The CDR3 DNA is TGTGCCAGCAGCCAAGGACTAGCGGGGGGTGAGCAGTTCTTC. This gives the protein CASSQGLAGGEQFF.

This clonotype came up many times. V usage is TRBV6-1 and J usage is TRBJ2-1; 7 nucleotides agree with TRBD2. Unmatched junction bases numbered 10, after V lost 5 bases and J lost 6 bases. This CDR3 spans 15 amino acids. CDR1 MNHNS and CDR2 SASEGT come from the germline V gene. The CDR3 sequence: CASSFYKGRVNEQFF. CDR3 DNA: TGTGCCAGCAGTTTTTACAAGGGGAGGGTCAATGAGCAGTTCTTC.

The rearrangement joins TRBV6-1 to TRBJ2-1; tentatively, D is TRBD2 (6 bases). Germline lookup yields CDR1 MNHNS and CDR2 SASEGT. Trimming pared 3 bases from V and 6 bases from J, leaving 18 bases between. The CDR3 loop spans 16 amino acids. CDR3 DNA: TGTGCCAGCAGTGACAACCACGTGGGAGGCTCCAATGAGCAGTTCTTC. The encoded protein is CASSDNHVGGSNEQFF.

This clonotype was counted between two and nine times. CDR3 sequence: CASSLSGGGRTGYGSSGLGYTF. As DNA, the CDR3 is TGTGCCAGCAGCTTATCGGGGGGGGGTCGCACGGGTTACGGTTCGAGCGGGCTCGGCTACACCTTC. The chain combines TRBV7-8 with TRBJ1-2; tentatively, D is TRBD1 (5 bases). Germline CDR1 SGHVS, CDR2 FQNEAQ. This CDR3 region has 22 residues. V was cut by 2 bases and J by 8 bases, with 39 bases left in between. Full variable domain (rest looked up from reference TRBV7-8 and TRBJ1-2): GAGVSQSPRYKVAKRGQDVALRCDPISGHVSLFWYQQALGQGPEFLTYFQNEAQLDKSGLPSDRFFAERPEGSVSTLKIQRTQQEDSAVYLCASSLSGGGRTGYGSSGLGYTFGSGTRLTVV.

The table lists this clonotype with many counts. CDR3 sequence (DNA): TGCGCCAGCCACCCTAGCGGGAGTTACAATGAGCAGTTCTTC. Its translation: CASHPSGSYNEQFF. The V and J genes are TRBV4-1 and TRBJ2-1; 10 nucleotides match TRBD2. The CDR3 length is 14 residues. V was clipped by 8 bases and J by 4 bases; unmatched bases: 5. Looked up from germline, CDR1 is MGHRA and CDR2 is YSYEKL.

This clonotype ranks as medium-sized. V and J are TRBV6-1 and TRBJ2-5; TRBD1 might be the D (6 bases). The CDR3 runs to 14 residues. The germline V gene encodes CDR1 MNHNS and CDR2 SASEGT. Deletions cut 9 bases from V and 5 bases from J, with 19 bases between. The CDR3 reads CASRSTGYSETQYF. In DNA, the CDR3 is TGTGCCAGTAGATCCACAGGGTACAGTGAGACCCAGTACTTC.

The rearrangement uses TRBV7-6 and TRBJ2-5; TRBD2 might be the D (6 bases). The better agreement between TRBJ2-1 and the DNA end casts doubt on the J call. This CDR3 has 15 residues. Germline V gene data show CDR1 as SGHVS and CDR2 as FNYEAQ. The CDR3 bases are TGTGCCAGCAGCTTAGACGGGAGTTCCGCCGATGAGCAGTTCTTC. Translating gives CASSLDGSSADEQFF.

V and J are TRBV4-1 and TRBJ1-1; no clear D. The germline V gene encodes CDR1 MGHRA and CDR2 YSYEKL. The CDR3 is made up of 15 amino acids. V was shortened by 0 bases and J by 0 bases, with 8 bases between the two germline ends. The CDR3 sequence: CASSQERAMNTEAFF. CDR3 nucleotides: TGCGCCAGCAGCCAAGAAAGGGCCATGAACACTGAAGCTTTCTTT.